Shown below are 26 T cell receptor beta chains from a single sample sequenced in a study of cytomegalovirus exposure and HLA in healthy donors. The repertoire was sequenced with immunoSEQ multiplex PCR; TCRdb's copy has only in-frame clones and lacks some. This sample has 150,000 to 200,000 clones, with nearly 90% found just once. Sample: PBMCs. The receptors shown here come from a man aged 18 to 30 in good health and CMV-seropositive.

This chain joins TRBV28 and TRBJ2-7; the match to TRBD2 covers 8 bases. The CDR3 is made up of 16 amino acids. Germline CDR1 is MDHEN and CDR2 is SYDVKM. J lost 3 bases, V lost 5 bases, and 12 bases had no gene match. DNA of the CDR3: TGTGCCAGCAGTCGACCGGGGGGGGCGGGAAGCTACGAGCAGTACTTC. It is translated as CASSRPGGAGSYEQYF. Filled out from reference TRBV28 and TRBJ2-7, the complete variable domain reads DVKVTQSSRYLVKRTGEKVFLECVQDMDHENMFWYRQDPGLGLRLIYFSYDVKMKEKGDIPEGYSVSREKKERFSLILESASTNQTSMYLCASSRPGGAGSYEQYFGPGTRLTVT.

The gene calls are TRBV5-1 and TRBJ2-5, with 10 bases lining up with TRBD2. Germline assignment: CDR1 SGHRS and CDR2 YFSETQ. The V gene end was trimmed by 1 base and the J gene end by 4 bases; junction bases not matched to a gene: 7. This CDR3 comprises 16 residues. The CDR3 DNA is TGCGCCAGCAGCTTGAGTCAGCGGGAGGGCCGAGAGACCCAGTACTTC. This encodes CASSLSQREGRETQYF.

The chain employs TRBV7-9 and TRBJ2-7; D might be TRBD1 (6 bases). The CDR3 is 12 residues long. The germline CDR1 and CDR2 sequences are SEHNR and FQNEAQ (reference sequence). Trimming removed 1 base at V and 6 bases at J, with 7 bases between. In DNA form, the CDR3 reads TGTGCCAGCAGCTTAGTCAGGGGCGAGCAGTACTTC. Protein product: CASSLVRGEQYF.

This chain links TRBV28 with TRBJ2-7; D unresolved. From germline, CDR1 is MDHEN and CDR2 SYDVKM. This CDR3 contains 14 residues. V was pared by 2 bases and J by 0 bases, with 8 bases between. This CDR3 reads CASSLAISSYEQYF. The CDR3 DNA is TGTGCCAGCAGTTTAGCGATTAGCTCCTACGAGCAGTACTTC.

The chain links TRBV13 to TRBJ2-2; TRBD1 matches at 9 bases. This CDR3 is built from 14 residues. The germline V gene encodes CDR1 PRHDT and CDR2 FYEKMQ (reference sequence). J gave up 5 bases and V 8 bases, and 6 bases lay outside the gene matches. The CDR3 here is CASLGQGGTGELFF. DNA for the CDR3: TGTGCCAGCCTGGGACAGGGAGGAACCGGGGAGCTGTTTTTT.

This clone was found a few times. The rearrangement uses TRBV4-1 and TRBJ1-5, with D perhaps TRBD1 (6 bases). The germline V gene has CDR1 MGHRA and CDR2 YSYEKL. The germline V and J ends were trimmed by 0 bases and 5 bases, with 11 bases remaining between them. The length of the CDR3 is 15 residues. CDR3: CASSQDGAGDQPQHF. CDR3 coding DNA: TGCGCCAGCAGCCAAGATGGGGCAGGGGATCAGCCCCAGCATTTT.

This chain links TRBV7-9 with TRBJ2-7; the D gene is possibly TRBD2 (6 bases). This CDR3 region has 15 residues. V was shortened by 4 bases and J by 3 bases, with 16 bases between the two germline ends. The germline CDR1 and CDR2 sequences are SEHNR and FQNEAQ (reference sequence). The CDR3 DNA reads TGTGCCAGCAGCTCACCGGGCCCCGGGAGCTACGAGCAGTACTTC. Translated: CASSSPGPGSYEQYF. Combining the CDR3 with reference TRBV7-9 and TRBJ2-7 gives the whole variable domain DTGVSQNPRHKITKRGQNVTFRCDPISEHNRLYWYRQTLGQGPEFLTYFQNEAQLEKSRLLSDRFSAERPKGSFSTLEIQRTEQGDSAMYLCASSSPGPGSYEQYFGPGTRLTVT.

V and J are TRBV4-2 and TRBJ2-7; 10 nucleotides align to TRBD2. The CDR3 covers 16 residues. CDR1 is LGHNA, CDR2 YNFKEQ, per germline. The V and J ends lost 0 bases and 3 bases, in that order; junction bases with no gene match: 5. CDR3 in DNA: TGTGCCAGCAGCCAAGACCTACTAGCGGGGCGCTACGAGCAGTACTTC. Translated, it gives CASSQDLLAGRYEQYF.

This clone was seen a single time. V is TRBV6-5 and J is TRBJ2-7; the D gene is possibly TRBD2 (5 bases). In germline, CDR1 is MNHEY, CDR2 SVGAGI. The CDR3 loop spans 15 amino acids. The V end lost 7 bases, the J end lost 4 bases, and 20 bases lay between the germline ends. This chain's CDR3 is CASTSLSGSQYEQYF. CDR3 in DNA: TGTGCCAGCACTTCCCTCTCGGGGTCCCAATACGAGCAGTACTTC.

The chain employs TRBV4-1 and TRBJ2-3; 8 nucleotides align to TRBD1. The CDR3 runs 14 residues. Trimming removed 1 base from V and 7 bases from J; junction bases left unmatched: 4. Germline values: CDR1 MGHRA, CDR2 YSYEKL. CDR3 amino acids: CASSQATGVNTQYF. CDR3 bases: TGCGCCAGCAGCCAAGCGACAGGGGTGAATACGCAGTATTTT.

This rearrangement joins TRBV7-9 to TRBJ2-5; no reliable D call. Trimming stripped 5 bases from V and 2 bases from J, with 9 bases between. Looked up from germline, CDR1 is SEHNR and CDR2 is FQNEAQ (reference sequence). This CDR3 comprises 13 residues. CDR3 sequence (DNA): TGTGCCAGCAGCCCGAGATCGCAAGAGACCCAGTACTTC. Translation: CASSPRSQETQYF.

The V call is TRBV5-1, the J call TRBJ2-7; D may be TRBD1 (5 bases). CDR1 is SGHRS and CDR2 is YFSETQ in the germline V gene. The CDR3 runs 14 residues. The V end lost 0 bases, the J end lost 2 bases, and 9 bases lay between the germline ends. CDR3 coding DNA: TGCGCCAGCAGCTTGGCCGCGACAGCCTACGAGCAGTACTTC. Its translation: CASSLAATAYEQYF.

The chain uses TRBV11-2 and TRBJ2-3, with 7 bases fitting TRBD2. The CDR3 contains 15 residues. Germline values: CDR1 SGHAT, CDR2 FQNNGV. With V trimmed by 4 bases and J by 1 base, 5 bases remained unmatched. CDR3 loop: CASSSPLAGTDTQYF. In DNA form, the CDR3 reads TGTGCCAGCAGCTCCCCGCTAGCGGGCACAGATACGCAGTATTTT. The full variable domain, completed using reference TRBV11-2 and TRBJ2-3, is EAGVAQSPRYKIIEKRQSVAFWCNPISGHATLYWYQQILGQGPKLLIQFQNNGVVDDSQLPKDRFSAERLKGVDSTLKIQPAKLEDSAVYLCASSSPLAGTDTQYFGPGTRLTVL.

The V gene is TRBV4-2, the J gene TRBJ1-1, with TRBD1 as a possible D gene (5 bases). V was shortened by 5 bases and J by 4 bases, with 17 bases between the two germline ends. This CDR3 has 15 residues. Germline assignment: CDR1 LGHNA and CDR2 YNFKEQ. CDR3 in amino acids: CASSERVGEGTEAFF. CDR3 coding DNA: TGTGCCAGCAGCGAAAGGGTGGGGGAGGGCACTGAAGCTTTCTTT.

The chain carries TRBV15 and TRBJ2-3; D is possibly TRBD2 (6 bases). This CDR3 has 17 residues. Trimming stripped 0 bases from V and 2 bases from J, with 15 bases between. Germline V lookup: CDR1 LNHNV, CDR2 YYDKDF (reference sequence). The CDR3 region is CATSRDIASAFTDTQYF. The CDR3 DNA reads as TGTGCCACCAGCAGAGATATCGCTAGCGCCTTCACAGATACGCAGTATTTT.

V gene TRBV21-1 combines with J gene TRBJ2-5; the table names TRBD2, a call not compared with the DNA. TRBV21-1 is classified as a pseudogene. The CDR3 length is 12 residues. For the CDR3, the DNA is TGTGCCAGCAGCCGTAGCGGAGAGACCCAGTACTTC. Translation gives CASSRSGETQYF.

About this clone: Other nucleotide sequences in the sample specify the same CDR3. This sequence joins TRBV9 and TRBJ2-5, with 7 positions matching TRBD1. Trimming took 3 bases from V and 5 from J; bases not matched to a gene: 4. This CDR3 has 13 residues. Germline CDR1 reads SGDLS; CDR2 reads YYNGEE. CDR3 DNA sequence: TGTGCCAGCAGCGCGACAGGGTGGGAGACCCAGTACTTC. It specifies CASSATGWETQYF.

V and J are TRBV2 and TRBJ2-5; TRBD2 agrees at 10 bases. The CDR3 length is 14 residues. Germline CDR1 and CDR2: SNHLY and FYNNEI. Germline trimming cut 2 bases from V and 7 bases from J; bases unmatched to any gene: 4. CDR3 DNA sequence: TGTGCCAGCAGTGAAATCGCTAGCGGGAGGACCCAGTACTTC. Residues: CASSEIASGRTQYF.

The chain recombines TRBV7-9 with TRBJ2-2; 11 bases are a match to TRBD1. Germline values: CDR1 SEHNR, CDR2 FQNEAQ (reference sequence). CDR3 size: 15 residues. After removal of 5 bases from V and 5 bases from J, the junction contained 4 bases not matched to a gene. This CDR3 is CASSPGQGGTGELFF. The DNA for the CDR3 is TGTGCCAGCAGCCCGGGACAGGGGGGGACCGGGGAGCTGTTTTTT. The complete variable domain, with remaining parts taken from reference TRBV7-9 and TRBJ2-2, reads DTGVSQNPRHKITKRGQNVTFRCDPISEHNRLYWYRQTLGQGPEFLTYFQNEAQLEKSRLLSDRFSAERPKGSFSTLEIQRTEQGDSAMYLCASSPGQGGTGELFFGEGSRLTVL.

For this clone: Other nucleotide sequences from this sample produce the same CDR3. The chain has TRBV27 and TRBJ2-7; D uncertain. Germline values: CDR1 MNHEY, CDR2 SMNVEV (reference sequence). The ends were cut back, 2 bases at V and 2 bases at J, with 7 bases in the middle. CDR3 length: 13 residues. The CDR3 is CASSLRTAYEQYF. The CDR3 bases are TGTGCCAGCAGTTTACGAACAGCCTACGAGCAGTACTTC.

V and J are TRBV6-1 and TRBJ2-1; TRBD2 agrees at 10 bases. The J segment lost 8 bases and the V segment lost 7 bases, leaving 5 bases of the junction unmatched. The CDR3 is made up of 13 amino acids. CDR1 MNHNS and CDR2 SASEGT come from the germline V gene. CDR3 in amino acids: CASILAGFDEQFF. The CDR3 coding sequence is TGTGCCAGCATACTAGCGGGATTTGATGAGCAGTTCTTC.

The chain uses TRBV9 and TRBJ2-1, with a tentative D call TRBD2 (6 bases). The CDR3 has 16 residues. CDR1 is SGDLS, CDR2 YYNGEE, per germline. V shed 1 base and J shed 9 bases, with 20 bases lying between them. As DNA, the CDR3 is TGTGCCAGCAGCGTATCTCCGGGGGAGACAAATAGTGAGCAGTTCTTC. This sequence encodes CASSVSPGETNSEQFF.

The chain employs TRBV7-2 and TRBJ1-3; tentatively, D is TRBD1 (5 bases). Germline CDR1 is SGHTA and CDR2 is FQGNSA. The CDR3 runs 15 residues. Trimming took 5 bases from V and 0 from J, leaving 11 bases between them. CDR3: CASSQGGASGNTIYF. The DNA for the CDR3 is TGTGCCAGCAGCCAGGGTGGCGCCTCTGGAAACACCATATATTTT.

J is TRBJ2-5 and V is TRBV6-5, with a tentative D call TRBD1 (6 bases). The J call may be mistaken, given a closer DNA end match to TRBJ2-7. Germline V gives CDR1 MNHEY, CDR2 SVGAGI. CDR3 length equals 15 residues. CDR3 region: CASSYSGARSYEQYF. The CDR3 nucleotides are TGTGCCAGCAGTTACTCGGGGGCGCGTTCCTACGAGCAGTACTTC.

This clone came up once. The chain is built from TRBV7-9 and TRBJ1-5; TRBD1 is a possible D gene (6 bases). V gave up 1 base and J gave up 6 bases, with 13 bases separating them. Per the germline V gene, CDR1 is SEHNR and CDR2 is FQNEAQ (reference sequence). There are 15 residues in the CDR3. In DNA, the CDR3 is TGTGCCAGCAGCTTAGATTGGGGGCAAGGTCAGCCCCAGCATTTT. Protein product: CASSLDWGQGQPQHF.

The gene calls are TRBV7-9 and TRBJ2-7; 10 nucleotides align to TRBD1. CDR3 length: 15 amino acids. Germline V gene sequence: CDR1 SEHNR, CDR2 FQNEAQ (reference sequence). V dropped 5 bases and J dropped 4; count of bases not matched to a gene: 8. CDR3 sequence reads: CASSPPGQGIYEQYF. CDR3 nucleotide sequence: TGTGCCAGCAGCCCTCCGGGACAGGGGATTTACGAGCAGTACTTC.